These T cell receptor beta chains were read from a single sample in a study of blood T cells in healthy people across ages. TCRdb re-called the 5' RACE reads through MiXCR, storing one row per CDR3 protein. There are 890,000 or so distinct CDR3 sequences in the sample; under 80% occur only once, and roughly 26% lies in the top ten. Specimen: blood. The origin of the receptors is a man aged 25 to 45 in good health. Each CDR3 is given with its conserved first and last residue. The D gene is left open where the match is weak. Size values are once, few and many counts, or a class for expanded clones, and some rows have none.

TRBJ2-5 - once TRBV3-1 TGTGCCAGCAGCCAAGCCCGGGGAGCAGGGAGGAATTTAGAAGAGACCCAGTACTTC CASSQARGAGRNLEETQYF
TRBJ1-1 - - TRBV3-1 TGTGCCAGCAGCCAAGAACTTTCGCCGGGACGGTACATGAACACTGAAGCTTTCTTT CASSQELSPGRYMNTEAFF
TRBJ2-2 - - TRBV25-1 TGTGCCAGCAGTGAATTCAAAGATGGGGAGCTGTTTTTT CASSEFKDGELFF
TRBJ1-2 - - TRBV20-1 TGCAGTGCTAGTGCGGGGAATGGCTACACCTTC CSASAGNGYTF
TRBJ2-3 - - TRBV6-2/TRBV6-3 TGTGCCAGAAGTGTGCGGGACCGAGGAATAGATACGCAGTATTTT CARSVRDRGIDTQYF
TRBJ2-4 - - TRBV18 TGTGCCAGCTCACCAAACCCTTCGCCCAAAAACATTCAGTACTTC CASSPNPSPKNIQYF
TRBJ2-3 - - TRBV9 TGTGCCAGCAGCGTAGTGGTAGCCGGGACAGATACGCAGTATTTT CASSVVVAGTDTQYF
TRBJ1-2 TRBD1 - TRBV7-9 TGTGCCAGCAGCCGGACAGGCAGCGGCTACACCTTC CASSRTGSGYTF
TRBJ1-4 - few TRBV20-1 TGCAGTGCTAGAGCCCCGCGCGATGAAAAACTGTTTTTT CSARAPRDEKLFF
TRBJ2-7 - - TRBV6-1 TGTGCCAGCAGTGAGGGGCAGCTTTCCTCCTACGAGCAGTACTTC CASSEGQLSSYEQYF
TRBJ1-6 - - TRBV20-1 TGCAGTGCTCGACTTCAGGGCCTCTCCTATAATTCACCCCTCCACTTT CSARLQGLSYNSPLHF
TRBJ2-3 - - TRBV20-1 TGCAGTGCTAGGTTCTTCGCAGATACGCAGTATTTT CSARFFADTQYF
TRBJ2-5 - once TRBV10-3 TGTGCCATCAGGCAGGGGGGCGAAGAGACCCAGTACTTC CAIRQGGEETQYF
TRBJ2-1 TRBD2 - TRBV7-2 TGTGCCAGCAGCTCTCTAGCGGGGGTGATCCAGAACAATGAGCAGTTCTTC CASSSLAGVIQNNEQFF
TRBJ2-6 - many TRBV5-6 TGTGCCAGCAGCGTATACTCTCTGGGGGCCAACGTCCTGACTTTC CASSVYSLGANVLTF
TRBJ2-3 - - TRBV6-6 TGTGCCAGCAGTTACTCGATGTGGGGGCGCGGCACAGATACGCAGTATTTT CASSYSMWGRGTDTQYF
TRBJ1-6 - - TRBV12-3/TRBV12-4 TGTGCCAGCACCCTACAGGGTAATAATTCACCCCTCCACTTT CASTLQGNNSPLHF
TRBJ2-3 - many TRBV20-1 TGCAGTGCTAGGTTGTCCCTTCTCACAGATACGCAGTATTTT CSARLSLLTDTQYF
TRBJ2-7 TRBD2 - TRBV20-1 TGCAGTGCTGGACTAGCCGGTGTGTACGAGCAGTACTTC CSAGLAGVYEQYF
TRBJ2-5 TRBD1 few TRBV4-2 TGTGCCAGCAGCCCGACCCCCGACAGGGAGGAGACCCAGTACTTC CASSPTPDREETQYF
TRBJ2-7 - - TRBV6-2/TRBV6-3 TGTGCCAGCAGTTCAAGCGCCCCCTACGAGCAGTACTTC CASSSSAPYEQYF
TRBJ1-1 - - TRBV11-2 TGTGCCAGCAGCCCGGGGTGGACTGAAGCTTTCTTT CASSPGWTEAFF
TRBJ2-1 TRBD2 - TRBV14 TGTGCCAGCAGCCAGTCCCAGCGGGGGGTTTACAATGAGCAGTTCTTC CASSQSQRGVYNEQFF
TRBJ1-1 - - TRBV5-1 TGCGCCAGCAGCTTGGTTGGGGGTTCCCCTGAAGCTTTCTTT CASSLVGGSPEAFF
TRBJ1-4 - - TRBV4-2 TGTGCCAGCAGCCCCCTATCTTCTGAGGAAAAACTGTTTTTT CASSPLSSEEKLFF
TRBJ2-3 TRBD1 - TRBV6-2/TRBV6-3 TGTGCCAGCAGTTCCTGGACAGGTAGCACAGATACGCAGTATTTT CASSSWTGSTDTQYF
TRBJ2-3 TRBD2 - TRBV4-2 TGTGCCAGCAGCCAACGAGCGGCGGGGGGGGACAGCACAGATACGCAGTATTTT CASSQRAAGGDSTDTQYF
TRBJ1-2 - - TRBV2 TGTGCCAGCAGGACCGACGGGGGTCGGGTCTATGGCTACACCTTC CASRTDGGRVYGYTF
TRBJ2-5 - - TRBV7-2 TGTGCCAGCAGCTTAGTTGGACACCGAGGGGAGACCCAGTACTTC CASSLVGHRGETQYF
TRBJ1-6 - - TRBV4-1 TGCGCCAGCAGCCCTCTGATGTTTGTAGGAGTCCCGGCATATAATTCACCCCTCCACTTT CASSPLMFVGVPAYNSPLHF
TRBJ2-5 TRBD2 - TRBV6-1 TGTGCCAGCACCCCAAGGGATGAGTGGCTAGCGGGCTCTAAAGAGACCCAGTACTTC CASTPRDEWLAGSKETQYF
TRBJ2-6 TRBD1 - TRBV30 TGTGCCTGGAGCTGGACAGGGACCGGGGCCAACGTCCTGACTTTC CAWSWTGTGANVLTF
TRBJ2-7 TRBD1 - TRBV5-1 TGCGCCAGCAGCGCCGGACAGGGCTACGACGAGCAGTACTTC CASSAGQGYDEQYF
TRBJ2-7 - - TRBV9 TGTGCCAGCAGCGTAGGGGACAACTACGAGCAGTACTTC CASSVGDNYEQYF
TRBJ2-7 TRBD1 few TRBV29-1 TGCAGCGTTGGTGCACAGGGGGCGGGCGAGCAGTACTTC CSVGAQGAGEQYF
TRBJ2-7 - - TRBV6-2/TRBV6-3 TGTGCCAGCAGACCGGGACACTCCTACGAGCAGTACTTC CASRPGHSYEQYF
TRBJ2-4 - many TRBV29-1 TGCAGCGGGGGGGCCTCTAAAAACATTCAGTACTTC CSGGASKNIQYF
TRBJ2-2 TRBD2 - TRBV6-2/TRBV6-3 TGTGCCAGCAGTTACCCGGGGGGCACCGGGGAGCTGTTTTTT CASSYPGGTGELFF
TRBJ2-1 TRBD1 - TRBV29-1 TGCAGCGTTGAAGAAGACGGGACAGGGGGCAATGAGCAGTTCTTC CSVEEDGTGGNEQFF
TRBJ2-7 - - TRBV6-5 TGTGCCAGCAGATATGGTGGGGGGAGCTCCTACGAGCAGTACTTC CASRYGGGSSYEQYF
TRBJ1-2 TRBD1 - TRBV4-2 TGTGCCAGCAGCCAGGAACACAGGGGCGGCACCTATGGCTACACCTTC CASSQEHRGGTYGYTF
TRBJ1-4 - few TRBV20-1 TGCAGTGCCCCGGAGACAACTAATGAAAAACTGTTTTTT CSAPETTNEKLFF
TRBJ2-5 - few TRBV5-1 TGCGCCAGCAGCTTGGGGACAAGGGAGACCCAGTACTTC CASSLGTRETQYF
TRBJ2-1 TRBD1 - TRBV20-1 TGCAGTGGTAGGGACAGGGGTTCCTACAATGAGCAGTTCTTC CSGRDRGSYNEQFF
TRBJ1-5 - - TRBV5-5 TGTGCCAGCAGCATACTACAGGAGAGCAATCAGCCCCAGCATTTT CASSILQESNQPQHF
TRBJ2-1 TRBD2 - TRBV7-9 TGTGCCAGCAGCTTAGTACGGGGCGGGAGTCTAGTCAATGAGCAGTTCTTC CASSLVRGGSLVNEQFF
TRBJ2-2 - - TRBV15 TGTGCCACCAGCAGAGAACGGTTCTTCGGGGAGCTGTTTTTT CATSRERFFGELFF
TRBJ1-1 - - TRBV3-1 TGTGCCAGCAGCTTCGGGGTAGTGGGGAACACTGAAGCTTTCTTT CASSFGVVGNTEAFF
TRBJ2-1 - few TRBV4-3 TGCGCCAGCAGCCAATATACTAGGGGCGATGAGCAGTTCTTC CASSQYTRGDEQFF
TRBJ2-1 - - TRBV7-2 TGTGCCAGCAGCTCGTACAGTTACAATGAGCAGTTCTTC CASSSYSYNEQFF
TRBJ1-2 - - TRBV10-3 TGTGCCATCAGTGTTCCCGGGGGCGCGACTGGCTACACCTTC CAISVPGGATGYTF